One sample yielded the 30 T cell receptor beta chains listed below, sequenced in a study of T-cell reconstitution after alpha-beta-depleted transplantation in children. TCRbeta library construction was performed incorporating unique molecular identifiers. From the PCR reads, TCRdb called clonotypes with MiXCR, one entry per CDR3 protein. The data show 150,000 to 200,000 distinct CDR3 sequences, approximately 6.6% seen once. The source was PBMCs from the stem cell graft donor, collected from the stem cell graft. These receptors all stem from a human donor who donated a stem cell graft to a child with Wiskott-Aldrich syndrome.

Many counts were recorded for this clonotype. The V and J genes are TRBV20-1 and TRBJ1-5; a possible D gene is TRBD1 (6 bases). Trimming removed 2 bases at V and 5 bases at J, with 13 bases between. The CDR3 is 14 residues long. The germline V gene encodes CDR1 DFQATT and CDR2 SNEGSKA (reference sequence). CDR3 residues: CSARRGGEDQPQHF. The CDR3, as DNA: TGCAGTGCTAGACGTGGGGGCGAGGATCAGCCCCAGCATTTT.

This clonotype was detected only a few times. The V call is TRBV7-8, the J call TRBJ2-7, with D tentatively TRBD1 (5 bases). The germline V and J ends were trimmed by 2 bases and 6 bases, with 11 bases remaining between them. From germline, CDR1 is SGHVS and CDR2 FQNEAQ. This CDR3 contains 13 residues. CDR3 residues: CASSLRGEIEQYF. In DNA, the CDR3 is TGTGCCAGCAGCTTAAGGGGCGAGATCGAGCAGTACTTC.

The sample holds many counts of this clonotype. This chain uses TRBV20-1 with TRBJ2-2, with 9 bases lining up with TRBD2. The CDR3 sequence is 14 residues long. The V gene's germline CDR1 is DFQATT and CDR2 SNEGSKA (reference sequence). The J segment lost 5 bases and the V segment lost 4 bases, leaving 5 bases of the junction unmatched. The CDR3 DNA reads TGCAGTGCTACGACTAGCGGAGGGACCGGGGAGCTGTTTTTT. Translated: CSATTSGGTGELFF.

This chain links TRBV4-3 with TRBJ2-6; D gene uncertain. The germline V and J ends were trimmed by 5 bases and 4 bases, with 15 bases remaining between them. CDR1 and CDR2 from the germline V gene are LGHNA and YSLEER. The CDR3 is made up of 16 amino acids. In DNA, the CDR3 is TGCGCCAGCAGCTCAGCCCGGTTAGGAGGGGCCAACGTCCTGACTTTC. It is translated as CASSSARLGGANVLTF.

This clonotype was counted at least ten times. This chain links TRBV4-2 with TRBJ2-2; 8 bases agree with TRBD2. With V trimmed by 8 bases and J by 4 bases, 3 bases remained unmatched. CDR3 length: 13 residues. Germline V gene sequence: CDR1 LGHNA, CDR2 YNFKEQ. The CDR3 loop is CASGLASTGELFF. CDR3 DNA sequence: TGTGCCAGCGGACTAGCATCCACCGGGGAGCTGTTTTTT.

This clonotype was counted at least ten times. This chain joins TRBV29-1 and TRBJ1-1; a weak D match, TRBD1 (6 bases). Per germline, CDR1 SQVTM and CDR2 ANQGSEA. This CDR3 is 15 amino acids long. The V end lost 7 bases, the J end lost 1 base, and 19 bases lay between the germline ends. The CDR3 DNA reads as TGCAGCGCCTACGCGGACAGTTTAACGAACACTGAAGCTTTCTTT. Its protein product is CSAYADSLTNTEAFF.

Ten or more counts support this clonotype. V usage is TRBV14 and J usage is TRBJ2-3; 10 bases are a match to TRBD2. CDR3 length equals 17 residues. V shed 4 bases and J 2 bases; nucleotides not matched to a gene: 9. Germline V CDR1 and CDR2: SGHDN, FVKESK. The DNA for the CDR3 is TGTGCCAGCAGCCGGCTAGCGGGGGCCTACAACACAGATACGCAGTATTTT. Encoded protein: CASSRLAGAYNTDTQYF.

This clonotype was observed at least ten times. The chain joins TRBV7-6 to TRBJ1-1; D unresolved. V dropped 1 base and J dropped 0 bases, with 9 bases sitting between them. The CDR3 contains 15 residues. CDR1 and CDR2 (germline): SGHVS, FNYEAQ. The CDR3 region has the DNA TGTGCCAGCAGCTTAGGAGGCAGATTGAACACTGAAGCTTTCTTT. Encoded protein: CASSLGGRLNTEAFF.

This clonotype appeared many times. This rearrangement joins TRBV10-3 to TRBJ2-1; TRBD1 is a possible D gene (6 bases). The CDR3 is 16 residues long. CDR1 and CDR2 (germline): ENHRY, SYGVKD. V lost 2 bases and J 0 bases, leaving 11 bases between the germline ends. In DNA form, the CDR3 reads TGTGCCATCAGTGAGATGTCCAGGGGCTCCTACAATGAGCAGTTCTTC. Its translation is CAISEMSRGSYNEQFF.

This clonotype came up many times. The chain carries TRBV5-4 and TRBJ2-1; 11 bases line up with TRBD2. J gave up 5 bases and V 5 bases, and 3 bases lay outside the gene matches. There are 14 residues in the CDR3. The germline gives CDR1 SGHNT, CDR2 YYREEE (reference sequence). The CDR3 is CASRTGLADNEQFF. DNA of the CDR3: TGTGCCAGCAGGACGGGACTAGCGGACAATGAGCAGTTCTTC. The variable domain in full, with the rest retrieved from reference TRBV5-4 and TRBJ2-1, is ETGVTQSPTHLIKTRGQQVTLRCSSQSGHNTVSWYQQALGQGPQFIFQYYREEENGRGNFPPRFSGLQFPNYSSELNVNALELDDSALYLCASRTGLADNEQFFGPGTRLTVL.

This clonotype turned up a few times. In nucleotides, the CDR3 is TGTGCCTGGAGTAATAGTAACACTGAAGCTTTCTTT. Amino acids: CAWSNSNTEAFF. The chain is built from TRBV30 and TRBJ1-1, with D unclear. The length of the CDR3 is 12 residues. Deletions cut 2 bases from V and 2 bases from J, with 6 bases between. From germline, CDR1 is GTSNPN and CDR2 SVGIG (reference sequence).

This clonotype has at least ten counts. The rearrangement links TRBV10-3 to TRBJ1-1; no clear D. Per the germline V gene, CDR1 is ENHRY and CDR2 is SYGVKD. The ends were cut back, 0 bases at V and 0 bases at J, with 8 bases in the middle. CDR3 size: 15 residues. CDR3 nucleotide sequence: TGTGCCATCAGTGAGTCGGGCAGGATGAACACTGAAGCTTTCTTT. Translating gives CAISESGRMNTEAFF.

This clonotype has a count of ten or more. This chain uses TRBV18 with TRBJ1-1, with D maybe TRBD1 (5 bases). Looked up from germline, CDR1 is KGHSH and CDR2 is LQKENI. The V and J ends lost 1 base and 1 base respectively, with 7 bases between them. CDR3 length: 14 residues. The CDR3 nucleotides are TGTGCCAGCTCACCACAAGGGGAGAACACTGAAGCTTTCTTT. Amino acid sequence: CASSPQGENTEAFF.

This clonotype was detected ten times or more. The chain carries TRBV5-1 and TRBJ2-3; D gene ambiguous. Germline-derived CDR1 and CDR2 are SGHRS and YFSETQ. The CDR3 extends over 14 amino acids. V was cut by 2 bases and J by 4 bases, with 11 bases left in between. The DNA of the CDR3 is TGCGCCAGCAGCTTCGGCCTAGATGCAGATACGCAGTATTTT. It is translated as CASSFGLDADTQYF.

This clonotype was seen repeatedly, ten times or more. The V gene is TRBV20-1, the J gene TRBJ1-1; 12 nucleotides align to TRBD1. CDR1 is DFQATT, CDR2 SNEGSKA, per germline (reference sequence). The CDR3 spans 16 residues. Germline trimming cut 6 bases from V and 3 bases from J; bases unmatched to any gene: 11. CDR3 residues: CSANPGTGGSYTEAFF. The CDR3, as DNA: TGCAGTGCCAATCCTGGGACAGGGGGCTCGTACACTGAAGCTTTCTTT.

The chain is built from TRBV3-1 and TRBJ1-1, with D uncertain. The CDR3 contains 12 residues. V was shortened by 2 bases and J by 7 bases, with 8 bases between the two germline ends. CDR1 is LGHDT, CDR2 YNNKEL, per germline (reference sequence). CDR3 DNA: TGTGCCAGCAGCCAATTGAAAAGTGAAGCTTTCTTT. This gives the protein CASSQLKSEAFF.

This clonotype has at least ten counts. This chain joins TRBV6-5 and TRBJ1-2; 9 nucleotides align to TRBD1. From germline, CDR1 is MNHEY and CDR2 SVGAGI. This CDR3 spans 14 amino acids. Trimming took 2 bases from V and 7 from J; bases not matched to a gene: 5. The CDR3 nucleotides read TGTGCCAGCAGTTACGTTACAGGGGGCTCTGGCTACACCTTC. Its protein is CASSYVTGGSGYTF.

In its sample, this clonotype was seen a few times. The gene calls are TRBV3-1 and TRBJ2-7; D is possibly TRBD1 or TRBD2 (6 bases each). The CDR3 runs 16 residues. Germline CDR1 reads LGHDT; CDR2 reads YNNKEL (reference sequence). Trimming took 4 bases from V and 5 from J, leaving 21 bases between them. This chain's CDR3 is CASSPDSQGRIDEQYF. The CDR3 region has the DNA TGTGCCAGCAGCCCTGATTCCCAGGGGAGGATCGACGAGCAGTACTTC.

This clonotype was observed a few times. The chain combines TRBV3-1 with TRBJ2-2, with no clear D. CDR3 length: 14 residues. V lost 0 bases to trimming and J lost 6 bases, with 8 bases between them. Germline CDR1 LGHDT, CDR2 YNNKEL (reference sequence). CDR3 nucleotide sequence: TGTGCCAGCAGCCAAGATGTGGGGTCCGGGGAGCTGTTTTTT. Translated, it gives CASSQDVGSGELFF.

This clonotype was counted many times. The chain has TRBV7-2 and TRBJ1-1, with D unclear. The length of the CDR3 is 14 residues. V gave up 4 bases and J gave up 2 bases, with 11 bases separating them. Germline V lookup: CDR1 SGHTA, CDR2 FQGNSA. CDR3 sequence: CASSYDGTNTEAFF. The CDR3 DNA reads TGTGCCAGCAGCTACGACGGAACCAACACTGAAGCTTTCTTT. Drawing the rest from reference TRBV7-2 and TRBJ1-1, the complete variable domain is GAGVSQSPSNKVTEKGKDVELRCDPISGHTALYWYRQSLGQGLEFLIYFQGNSAPDKSGLPSDRFSAERTGGSVSTLTIQRTQQEDSAVYLCASSYDGTNTEAFFGQGTRLTVV.

This clonotype was picked up many times. The chain couples TRBV7-2 to TRBJ1-5; D gene ambiguous. The germline V gene has CDR1 SGHTA and CDR2 FQGNSA. Trimming left V 0 bases short and J 5 bases short, with 8 bases between. The CDR3 sequence is 14 residues long. CDR3 region: CASSLAIEYQPQHF. CDR3 bases: TGTGCCAGCAGCTTAGCTATAGAGTATCAGCCCCAGCATTTT.

Many counts were recorded for this clonotype. The J gene is TRBJ2-3, the V gene TRBV29-1; D is undetermined. This CDR3 spans 13 amino acids. V was cut by 7 bases and J by 3 bases, with 14 bases left in between. Looked up from germline, CDR1 is SQVTM and CDR2 is ANQGSEA. The CDR3 coding sequence is TGCAGCGGAACAGAGCTACTAACAGATACGCAGTATTTT. Its protein product is CSGTELLTDTQYF.

The rearrangement joins TRBV25-1 to TRBJ2-1; unclear D gene. Trimming removed 7 bases from V and 3 bases from J, with 37 bases in between. The germline V gene encodes CDR1 MGHDK and CDR2 SYGVNS. CDR3 size: 22 residues. The CDR3 DNA sequence: TGTGCCAGCAACGAATCATCACCGGGCCCTAAATCGTCCCAGTATCTCTACAATGAGCAGTTCTTC. It codes for CASNESSPGPKSSQYLYNEQFF.

This clonotype occurred many times. The junction and the germline gene differ at one end; a read error may be behind it. The chain uses TRBV2 and TRBJ2-7; tentative D call: TRBD2 (6 bases). CDR1 SNHLY and CDR2 FYNNEI come from the germline V gene. This CDR3 spans 14 amino acids. DNA of the CDR3: TGTGCCAGCGAAGAGGGAGGCCTCTCCTCCGAGCAGTACTTC. Protein product: CASEEGGLSSEQYF.

This clonotype has only a few counts. V and J are TRBV2 and TRBJ1-1; unclear D gene. V lost 4 bases and J 0 bases, leaving 9 bases between the germline ends. Germline assignment: CDR1 SNHLY and CDR2 FYNNEI. This CDR3 region has 14 residues. CDR3 sequence reads: CASSALSVNTEAFF. In DNA form, the CDR3 reads TGTGCCAGCAGTGCTTTGTCGGTGAACACTGAAGCTTTCTTT. Full variable domain (remainder filled in from reference TRBV2 and TRBJ1-1): EPEVTQTPSHQVTQMGQEVILRCVPISNHLYFYWYRQILGQKVEFLVSFYNNEISEKSEIFDDQFSVERPDGSNFTLKIRSTKLEDSAMYFCASSALSVNTEAFFGQGTRLTVV.

This clonotype was seen at least ten times. The J gene is TRBJ2-5, the V gene TRBV10-2; the match to TRBD2 covers 7 bases. The ends lost 2 bases at V and 8 bases at J; junction bases unmatched: 11. The CDR3 spans 15 residues. CDR1 WSHSY and CDR2 SAAADI come from the germline V gene. As DNA, the CDR3 is TGCGCCAGCAGTGAGGTAGCGGGTGGGGTTGAAACCCAGTACTTC. This gives the protein CASSEVAGGVETQYF.

This clonotype was detected many times. The chain combines TRBV18 with TRBJ1-5; a weak D match, TRBD1 (5 bases). V lost 3 bases and J 6 bases, leaving 12 bases between the germline ends. The CDR3 has 14 amino acids. Germline V gene data show CDR1 as KGHSH and CDR2 as LQKENI. The CDR3 bases are TGTGCCAGCTCACCGTATGGGGGGAGTCAGCCCCAGCATTTT. Its protein is CASSPYGGSQPQHF.

The sample holds many counts of this clonotype. The chain employs TRBV29-1 and TRBJ2-1, with a tentative D call TRBD2 (6 bases). This CDR3 is built from 13 residues. The ends were cut back, 6 bases at V and 5 bases at J, with 14 bases in the middle. Per the germline V gene, CDR1 is SQVTM and CDR2 is ANQGSEA. In DNA form, the CDR3 reads TGCAGCGTACTCGGGGGAGACCACAATGAGCAGTTCTTC. This codes for CSVLGGDHNEQFF.

This clonotype was picked up many times. V and J are TRBV7-2 and TRBJ2-1, with a tentative D call TRBD1 (5 bases). Trimming took off 1 base at V and 5 bases at J, with 9 bases between the two ends. In germline, CDR1 is SGHTA, CDR2 FQGNSA. This CDR3 comprises 14 residues. This chain's CDR3 is CASSLGRTNNEQFF. Here the CDR3 DNA reads TGTGCCAGCAGCTTAGGTAGGACAAACAATGAGCAGTTCTTC.

The table lists this clonotype with many counts. This sequence joins TRBV9 and TRBJ1-1; a possible D gene is TRBD1 (6 bases). The CDR3 is 15 amino acids. V was trimmed by 0 bases and J by 4 bases, leaving 13 bases between them. Germline V gene sequence: CDR1 SGDLS, CDR2 YYNGEE. Here the CDR3 reads CASSVDPARGTEAFF. CDR3 bases: TGTGCCAGCAGCGTAGATCCCGCCAGGGGCACTGAAGCTTTCTTT.